The next 29 T cell receptor beta chains were all read from a single sample in a study of blood T cell repertoires in COVID-19. This table comes from immunoSEQ multiplex PCR, and its TCRdb copy is limited to in-frame clones, with some not included. The sample consists of a few hundred thousand clones, roughly 86% of them appearing once. The sample consisted of PBMCs or T cells enriched from blood (not recorded which). The receptor set was obtained from a woman aged 30 to 39 who had recovered from COVID-19.

This chain links TRBV9 with TRBJ1-4; 8 bases are a match to TRBD1. This CDR3 is built from 14 residues. Trimming removed 3 bases from V and 7 bases from J; junction bases left unmatched: 5. CDR1 is SGDLS, CDR2 YYNGEE, per germline. The CDR3, as DNA: TGTGCCAGCAGCGAAAGGGGGACAGGTGAAAAACTGTTTTTT. Residues: CASSERGTGEKLFF.

The CDR3 nucleotides are TGTGCCAGCTGTCGGAGCTCCTATAATTCACCCCTCCACTTT. Its translation: CASCRSSYNSPLHF. This rearrangement joins TRBV6-5 to TRBJ1-6; D not resolved. The germline V gene encodes CDR1 MNHEY and CDR2 SVGAGI. The CDR3 has 14 residues. Between the trimmed V and J ends, which lost 8 bases and 0 bases, there was a span of 8 bases.

The V gene is TRBV19, the J gene TRBJ2-7; tentatively, D is TRBD2 (6 bases). This CDR3 comprises 16 residues. Deletions cut 3 bases from V and 4 bases from J, with 19 bases between. Germline V gene data show CDR1 as LNHDA and CDR2 as SQIVND (reference sequence). This CDR3 reads CASSIGGTSKIYEQYF. In DNA, the CDR3 is TGTGCCAGTAGTATCGGGGGTACCTCCAAAATTTACGAGCAGTACTTC.

The genes are TRBV30 and TRBJ1-3; D remains ambiguous. Trimming left V 4 bases short and J 0 bases short, with 10 bases between. Germline CDR1 is GTSNPN and CDR2 is SVGIG (reference sequence). This CDR3 is 14 amino acids long. CDR3 DNA: TGTGCCTGGAACCCACAGAGCTCTGGAAACACCATATATTTT. Its translation is CAWNPQSSGNTIYF. Together with reference TRBV30 and TRBJ1-3, the CDR3 gives the full variable domain: SQTIHQWPATLVQPVGSPLSLECTVEGTSNPNLYWYRQAAGRGLQLLFYSVGIGQISSEVPQNLSASRPQDRQFILSSKKLLLSDSGFYLCAWNPQSSGNTIYFGEGSWLTVV.

The chain combines TRBV6-4 with TRBJ2-1, with 10 bases fitting TRBD2. This CDR3 contains 18 residues. Trimming cost V 9 bases and J 0 bases; bases outside gene matches: 14. The germline V gene has CDR1 MRHNA and CDR2 SNTAGT. The CDR3 bases are TGTGCCAGTACCCCGGGACTAGCGATTCACGGCTCCTACAATGAGCAGTTCTTC. This translates into CASTPGLAIHGSYNEQFF.

V and J are TRBV27 and TRBJ1-1; a weak D match, TRBD1 (6 bases). CDR1 MNHEY and CDR2 SMNVEV come from the germline V gene (reference sequence). This CDR3 is 16 amino acids long. Trimming stripped 7 bases from V and 0 bases from J, with 18 bases between. In DNA, the CDR3 is TGTGCCAGCATGTCTCTTTGGACAGCAATGAACACTGAAGCTTTCTTT. Amino acids: CASMSLWTAMNTEAFF.

This clone was counted a single time. The CDR3 reads CASSYPTGEQYF. CDR3 sequence (DNA): TGTGCCAGCAGTTATCCGACGGGAGAGCAGTACTTC. V and J are TRBV6-6 and TRBJ2-7; the D gene is possibly TRBD2 (5 bases). Trimming removed 3 bases at V and 7 bases at J, with 10 bases between. This CDR3 comprises 12 residues. Germline-derived CDR1 and CDR2 are MNHNY and SVGAGI (reference sequence).

The V call is TRBV29-1, the J call TRBJ2-5; maybe TRBD2 (5 bases). Between the trimmed V and J ends, which lost 5 bases and 5 bases, there was a span of 12 bases. Looked up from germline, CDR1 is SQVTM and CDR2 is ANQGSEA. This CDR3 has 12 amino acids. CDR3 residues: CSVSGDLETQYF. For the CDR3, the DNA is TGCAGCGTTAGCGGTGACTTGGAGACCCAGTACTTC.

The chain couples TRBV18 to TRBJ2-7; perhaps TRBD2 as D (6 bases). Germline CDR1 reads KGHSH; CDR2 reads LQKENI. This CDR3 is built from 14 residues. V was trimmed by 6 bases and J by 7 bases, leaving 19 bases between them. The CDR3 sequence is CASSPSIGGQEQYF. The CDR3 nucleotides are TGTGCCAGCTCGCCTTCTATCGGGGGTCAAGAGCAGTACTTC.

The table lists this clone with a count of one. As DNA, the CDR3 is TGTGCCAGCAGTCCCTGGACAGTCCTTGCGCCCCAGCATTTT. Translated: CASSPWTVLAPQHF. The rearrangement joins TRBV6-2 or TRBV6-3 to TRBJ1-5, with D perhaps matching TRBD1 (6 bases). The CDR3 has 14 residues. Trimming stripped 5 bases from V and 9 bases from J, with 17 bases between. Per the germline V gene, CDR1 is MNHEY and CDR2 is SVGEGT.

On this clone: Other nucleotide sequences in the sample specify the same CDR3. The chain carries TRBV9 and TRBJ1-2; TRBD1 matches at 9 bases. Germline V lookup: CDR1 SGDLS, CDR2 YYNGEE. The CDR3 is 14 residues long. After removal of 2 bases from V and 5 bases from J, the junction contained 4 bases not matched to a gene. The CDR3 nucleotides read TGTGCCAGCAGCGTTGAGACAGGGGGATATGGCTACACCTTC. Protein sequence: CASSVETGGYGYTF.

This chain links TRBV28 with TRBJ2-7; TRBD2 aligns across 10 bases. This CDR3 contains 14 residues. Germline assignment: CDR1 MDHEN and CDR2 SYDVKM. J gave up 9 bases and V 6 bases, and 11 bases lay outside the gene matches. CDR3 DNA sequence: TGTGCCAGCAGACTAGCGGGAAGGGTCGGCGGGCAGTACTTC. Its translation: CASRLAGRVGGQYF.

V and J are TRBV7-2 and TRBJ2-7; 7 bases match TRBD1. The V gene end was trimmed by 4 bases and the J gene end by 6 bases; junction bases not matched to a gene: 9. This CDR3 has 14 amino acids. The germline gives CDR1 SGHTA, CDR2 FQGNSA. The CDR3 DNA sequence: TGTGCCAGCAGCTACCGGGACAGTAGGGCCGAGCAGTACTTC. Its translation: CASSYRDSRAEQYF. Filled out from reference TRBV7-2 and TRBJ2-7, the complete variable domain reads GAGVSQSPSNKVTEKGKDVELRCDPISGHTALYWYRQSLGQGLEFLIYFQGNSAPDKSGLPSDRFSAERTGGSVSTLTIQRTQQEDSAVYLCASSYRDSRAEQYFGPGTRLTVT.

The gene calls are TRBV5-1 and TRBJ2-7; maybe TRBD2 (6 bases). The CDR3 sequence is 14 residues long. V was shortened by 0 bases and J by 5 bases, with 12 bases between the two germline ends. The germline gives CDR1 SGHRS, CDR2 YFSETQ. CDR3 amino acids: CASSLVWGTDEQYF. In DNA, the CDR3 is TGCGCCAGCAGCTTGGTATGGGGGACTGACGAGCAGTACTTC.

The chain carries TRBV20-1 and TRBJ1-4, with 7 nucleotides matching TRBD1. This CDR3 comprises 13 residues. CDR1 DFQATT and CDR2 SNEGSKA come from the germline V gene (reference sequence). J lost 6 bases, V lost 3 bases, and 4 bases had no gene match. The CDR3 DNA reads as TGCAGTGCTAGTAAGGGGGCGGATGAAAAACTGTTTTTT. Protein product: CSASKGADEKLFF.

The chain employs TRBV28 and TRBJ1-4; D possibly corresponds to TRBD1 (6 bases). V was shortened by 2 bases and J by 5 bases, with 21 bases between the two germline ends. Germline values: CDR1 MDHEN, CDR2 SYDVKM. The CDR3 extends over 18 amino acids. CDR3 nucleotide sequence: TGTGCCAGCAGTTTAAATCTTGCGGGAGGGGACACCAATGAAAAACTGTTTTTT. Translating it yields CASSLNLAGGDTNEKLFF.

The chain couples TRBV30 to TRBJ2-1; TRBD2 agrees at 13 bases. The junction had 11 bases not matched to a gene; V was cut back by 0 bases and J by 0 bases. The CDR3 has 20 residues. Germline V gives CDR1 GTSNPN, CDR2 SVGIG (reference sequence). CDR3 DNA: TGTGCCTGGAGTGTACCCGGACTAGCGGGAGTTTTGAGCTCCTACAATGAGCAGTTCTTC. Protein: CAWSVPGLAGVLSSYNEQFF.

The V gene is TRBV10-3, the J gene TRBJ1-2; no definite D call. V was cut by 3 bases and J by 4 bases, with 15 bases left in between. CDR3 length equals 15 residues. Germline values: CDR1 ENHRY, CDR2 SYGVKD. In DNA form, the CDR3 reads TGTGCCATCAGTGAATCCTATAAGCGGTCCTATGGCTACACCTTC. Protein product: CAISESYKRSYGYTF.

This clone showed up many times. This chain uses TRBV4-1 with TRBJ2-1, with 7 nucleotides matching TRBD1. Germline values: CDR1 MGHRA, CDR2 YSYEKL. There are 14 residues in the CDR3. With 3 bases clipped from V and 5 bases from J, the junction kept 4 bases outside the gene matches. CDR3 coding DNA: TGCGCCAGCAGCCACCCTGACAGGGACAATGAGCAGTTCTTC. It translates to CASSHPDRDNEQFF.

The rearrangement uses TRBV11-3 and TRBJ2-3, with 7 positions matching TRBD2. The CDR3 is made up of 13 amino acids. CDR1 and CDR2 (germline): SGHNT, YENEEA. Unmatched junction bases numbered 1, after V lost 5 bases and J lost 2 bases. CDR3 nucleotides: TGTGCCAGCAGCCTAGCGGTCACAGATACGCAGTATTTT. Protein sequence: CASSLAVTDTQYF.

This clone was detected ten times or more. The V and J genes are TRBV5-1 and TRBJ2-7; 7 bases map to TRBD1. The J segment lost 1 base and the V segment lost 0 bases, leaving 4 bases of the junction unmatched. CDR3 length equals 15 residues. Germline lookup yields CDR1 SGHRS and CDR2 YFSETQ. This chain's CDR3 is CASSLEGGDSYEQYF. The CDR3 DNA follows: TGCGCCAGCAGCTTGGAAGGGGGCGATTCCTACGAGCAGTACTTC.

V usage is TRBV19 and J usage is TRBJ1-4; 7 bases match TRBD1. The trim removed 6 bases at V and 7 bases at J, leaving 5 bases unmatched. The CDR3 length is 13 residues. The V gene's germline CDR1 is LNHDA and CDR2 SQIVND (reference sequence). CDR3: CASRFQGVEKLFF. Here the CDR3 DNA reads TGTGCCAGTAGATTCCAGGGGGTTGAAAAACTGTTTTTT.

This chain links TRBV7-2 with TRBJ2-7, with D unclear. The germline gives CDR1 SGHTA, CDR2 FQGNSA. Trimming took 5 bases from V and 1 from J, leaving 6 bases between them. This CDR3 has 12 amino acids. The CDR3 region is CASSQQSYEQYF. The CDR3 coding sequence is TGTGCCAGCAGCCAACAGTCCTACGAGCAGTACTTC. The full variable domain, rest sourced from reference TRBV7-2 and TRBJ2-7, is GAGVSQSPSNKVTEKGKDVELRCDPISGHTALYWYRQSLGQGLEFLIYFQGNSAPDKSGLPSDRFSAERTGGSVSTLTIQRTQQEDSAVYLCASSQQSYEQYFGPGTRLTVT.

This clone appeared a single time. The V call is TRBV5-1, the J call TRBJ2-7, with D hard to call. From germline, CDR1 is SGHRS and CDR2 YFSETQ. This CDR3 spans 12 amino acids. Trimming cost V 0 bases and J 6 bases, with 7 bases left between them. Here the CDR3 reads CASSLAGLEQYF. In nucleotides, the CDR3 is TGCGCCAGCAGCTTGGCGGGTCTCGAGCAGTACTTC. The full variable domain, its missing parts supplied by reference TRBV5-1 and TRBJ2-7, is KAGVTQTPRYLIKTRGQQVTLSCSPISGHRSVSWYQQTPGQGLQFLFEYFSETQRNKGNFPGRFSGRQFSNSRSEMNVSTLELGDSALYLCASSLAGLEQYFGPGTRLTVT.

The J gene is TRBJ2-7, the V gene TRBV5-4, with 13 bases fitting TRBD2. J lost 4 bases, V lost 0 bases, and 10 bases had no gene match. The CDR3 consists of 18 residues. The germline CDR1 and CDR2 sequences are SGHNT and YYREEE (reference sequence). CDR3 region: CASSLGWGPGLAGYEQYF. In DNA, the CDR3 is TGTGCCAGCAGCTTGGGGTGGGGTCCGGGACTAGCGGGGTACGAGCAGTACTTC. The whole variable domain, remainder taken from reference TRBV5-4 and TRBJ2-7, is ETGVTQSPTHLIKTRGQQVTLRCSSQSGHNTVSWYQQALGQGPQFIFQYYREEENGRGNFPPRFSGLQFPNYSSELNVNALELDDSALYLCASSLGWGPGLAGYEQYFGPGTRLTVT.

The V and J genes are TRBV6-1 and TRBJ1-5; D is unresolved. V lost 0 bases to trimming and J lost 2 bases, with 8 bases between them. The CDR3 consists of 15 residues. The germline V gene has CDR1 MNHNS and CDR2 SASEGT. The CDR3 DNA reads as TGTGCCAGCAGTGAAGCGATTAGCGGCAATCAGCCCCAGCATTTT. It is translated as CASSEAISGNQPQHF.

The sample holds a few counts of this clone. The chain couples TRBV12-5 to TRBJ1-2, with D possibly TRBD1 on 5 matching bases. V lost 8 bases and J lost 0, with 7 bases in between. The germline gives CDR1 LGHNT, CDR2 FRNRAP. The CDR3 totals 12 residues. CDR3 sequence (DNA): TGTGCTAGTTCGGGGGCTAACTATGGCTACACCTTC. Amino acids: CASSGANYGYTF.

V gene TRBV3-1 (or the pseudogene TRBV3-2) combines with J gene TRBJ2-5; the match to TRBD2 covers 9 bases. Germline values: CDR1 LGHDT, CDR2 YNNKEL (reference sequence). The CDR3 has 17 amino acids. Germline trimming cut 1 base from V and 5 bases from J; bases unmatched to any gene: 11. Written as DNA, the CDR3 is TGTGCCAGCAGCCAAGTAACTAGCGGGTGGGGCCGGGAGACCCAGTACTTC. Translation gives CASSQVTSGWGRETQYF.

This chain uses TRBV24-1 with TRBJ2-2; 7 positions agree with TRBD1. Germline V gene sequence: CDR1 KGHDR, CDR2 SFDVKD. The V gene end was trimmed by 6 bases and the J gene end by 0 bases; junction bases not matched to a gene: 3. CDR3 length equals 15 residues. Here the CDR3 reads CATSSRGPNTGELFF. The CDR3 nucleotides read TGTGCCACCAGTTCTAGGGGGCCGAACACCGGGGAGCTGTTTTTT.